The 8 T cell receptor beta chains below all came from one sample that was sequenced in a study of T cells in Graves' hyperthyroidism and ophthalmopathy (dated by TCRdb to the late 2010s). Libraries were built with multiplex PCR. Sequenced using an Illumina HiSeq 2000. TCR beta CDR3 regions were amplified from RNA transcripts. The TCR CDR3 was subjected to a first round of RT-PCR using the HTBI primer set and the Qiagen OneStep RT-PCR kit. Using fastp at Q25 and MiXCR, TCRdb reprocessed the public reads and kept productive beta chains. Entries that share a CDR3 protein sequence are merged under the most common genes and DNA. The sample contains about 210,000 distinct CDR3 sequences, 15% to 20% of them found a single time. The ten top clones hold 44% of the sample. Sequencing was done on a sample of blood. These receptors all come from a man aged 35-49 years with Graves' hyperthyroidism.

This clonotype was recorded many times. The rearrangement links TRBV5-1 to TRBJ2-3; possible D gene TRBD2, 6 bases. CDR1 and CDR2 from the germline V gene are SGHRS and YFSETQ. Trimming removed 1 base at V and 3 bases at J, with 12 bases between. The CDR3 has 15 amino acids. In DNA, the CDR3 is TGCGCCAGCAGCTTGATCGGGCGGGGAACAGATACGCAGTATTTT. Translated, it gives CASSLIGRGTDTQYF.

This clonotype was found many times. CDR3 residues: CSALPRDRAYQPQHF. CDR3 sequence (DNA): TGCAGTGCCCTGCCCCGGGACAGGGCCTATCAGCCCCAGCATTTT. This sequence joins TRBV20-1 and TRBJ1-5; 9 bases are a match to TRBD1. The ends lost 6 bases at V and 5 bases at J; junction bases unmatched: 11. The germline CDR1 and CDR2 sequences are DFQATT and SNEGSKA (reference sequence). The length of the CDR3 is 15 residues.

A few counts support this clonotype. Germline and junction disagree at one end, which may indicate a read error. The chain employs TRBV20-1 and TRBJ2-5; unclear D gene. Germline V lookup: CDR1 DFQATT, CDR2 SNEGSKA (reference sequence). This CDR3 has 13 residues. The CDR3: CSARDDKQETQCF. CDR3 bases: TGCAGTGCTAGAGATGACAAGCAAGAGACCCAGTGCTTC.

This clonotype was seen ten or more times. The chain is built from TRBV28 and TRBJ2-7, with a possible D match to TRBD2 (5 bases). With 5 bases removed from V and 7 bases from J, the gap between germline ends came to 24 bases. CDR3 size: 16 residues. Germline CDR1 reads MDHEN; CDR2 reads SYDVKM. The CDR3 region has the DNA TGTGCCAGCAGTGGACCCCAACATTCAACGACGGGGGAGCAGTACTTC. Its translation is CASSGPQHSTTGEQYF.

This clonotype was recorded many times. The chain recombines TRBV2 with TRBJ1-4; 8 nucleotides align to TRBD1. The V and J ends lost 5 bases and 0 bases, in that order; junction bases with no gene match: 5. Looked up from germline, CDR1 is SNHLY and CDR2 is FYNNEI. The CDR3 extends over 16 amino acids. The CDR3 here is CASSYGQGATNEKLFF. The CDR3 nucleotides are TGTGCCAGCAGTTATGGACAGGGCGCAACTAATGAAAAACTGTTTTTT.

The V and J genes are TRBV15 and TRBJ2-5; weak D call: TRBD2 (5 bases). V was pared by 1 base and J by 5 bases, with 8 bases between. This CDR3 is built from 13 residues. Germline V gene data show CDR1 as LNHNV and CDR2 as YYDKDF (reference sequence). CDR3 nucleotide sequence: TGTGCCACCAGCAGAGGGGCGGGTGAGACCCAGTACTTC. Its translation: CATSRGAGETQYF.

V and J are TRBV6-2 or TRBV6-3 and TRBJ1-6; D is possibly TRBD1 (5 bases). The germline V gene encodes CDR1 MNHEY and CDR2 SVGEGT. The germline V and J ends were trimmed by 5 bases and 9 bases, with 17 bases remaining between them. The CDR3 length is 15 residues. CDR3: CASSLSGLRGSPLHF. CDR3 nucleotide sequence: TGTGCCAGCAGTCTATCGGGCTTGAGGGGTTCACCCCTCCACTTT.

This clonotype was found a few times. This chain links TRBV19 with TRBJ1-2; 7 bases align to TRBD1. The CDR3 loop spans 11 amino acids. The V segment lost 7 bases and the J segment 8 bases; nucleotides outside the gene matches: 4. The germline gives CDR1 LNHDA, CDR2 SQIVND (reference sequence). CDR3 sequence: CASTQGFGYTF. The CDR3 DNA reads TGTGCCAGTACACAGGGGTTCGGCTACACCTTC.